These 29 T cell receptor beta chains came from one sample sequenced in a study of cytomegalovirus exposure and HLA in healthy donors. This table comes from immunoSEQ multiplex PCR, and its TCRdb copy is limited to in-frame clones, with some not included. Of some 110,000 clones in the sample, more than 70% are singletons; the top ten hold 4% to 6%. Sequencing used PBMCs. All receptors derive from a man between 18 and 29 years old in good health and CMV-seronegative.

This chain uses TRBV13 with TRBJ2-1, with 7 bases lining up with TRBD2. V dropped 4 bases and J dropped 0; count of bases not matched to a gene: 9. The CDR3 runs 17 residues. Germline values: CDR1 PRHDT, CDR2 FYEKMQ (reference sequence). Here the CDR3 reads CASSWEGGPSSYNEQFF. Here the CDR3 DNA reads TGTGCCAGCAGCTGGGAGGGTGGGCCGAGCTCCTACAATGAGCAGTTCTTC. The whole variable domain, remainder taken from reference TRBV13 and TRBJ2-1, is AAGVIQSPRHLIKEKRETATLKCYPIPRHDTVYWYQQGPGQDPQFLISFYEKMQSDKGSIPDRFSAQQFSDYHSELNMSSLELGDSALYFCASSWEGGPSSYNEQFFGPGTRLTVL.

The rearrangement uses TRBV5-6 and TRBJ1-2; D is perhaps TRBD1 (6 bases). Trimming took off 3 bases at V and 3 bases at J, with 15 bases between the two ends. Germline V gene data show CDR1 as SGHDT and CDR2 as YYEEEE. The CDR3 length is 15 residues. The CDR3 here is CASSSGGGQYYGYTF. The CDR3 nucleotides read TGTGCCAGCAGCTCGGGAGGGGGGCAATACTATGGCTACACCTTC.

The chain joins TRBV6-1 to TRBJ1-2; tentative D call: TRBD1 (5 bases). Between the trimmed V and J ends, which lost 4 bases and 3 bases, there was a span of 12 bases. Looked up from germline, CDR1 is MNHNS and CDR2 is SASEGT. The CDR3 extends over 14 amino acids. The CDR3 DNA reads TGTGCCAGCAGTGGGGTTCAGGGTTACTATGGCTACACCTTC. As protein: CASSGVQGYYGYTF.

The V call is TRBV25-1, the J call TRBJ1-1; no firm D call. V lost 3 bases to trimming and J lost 5 bases, with 16 bases between them. The CDR3 is 15 amino acids. Germline CDR1 MGHDK, CDR2 SYGVNS. The CDR3 is CASSESGPGNTEAFF. The CDR3 DNA is TGTGCCAGCAGTGAGTCGGGTCCGGGAAATACTGAAGCTTTCTTT.

V is TRBV18 and J is TRBJ2-5, with 11 bases lining up with TRBD2. The CDR3 sequence is 16 residues long. The ends lost 2 bases at V and 0 bases at J; junction bases unmatched: 2. Germline V gene data show CDR1 as KGHSH and CDR2 as LQKENI. CDR3 sequence reads: CASSPTSGGHQETQYF. The CDR3 coding sequence is TGTGCCAGCTCACCAACTAGCGGGGGCCACCAAGAGACCCAGTACTTC.

The chain employs TRBV4-2 and TRBJ2-2; the match to TRBD2 covers 8 bases. Trimming removed 0 bases from V and 0 bases from J; junction bases left unmatched: 6. CDR1 is LGHNA and CDR2 is YNFKEQ in the germline V gene. The CDR3 consists of 18 residues. CDR3 in amino acids: CASSQDRAGATNTGELFF. The CDR3, as DNA: TGTGCCAGCAGCCAAGACAGAGCGGGGGCGACGAACACCGGGGAGCTGTTTTTT.

About this clone: This sample includes further DNA sequences coding for the same CDR3. The chain recombines TRBV2 with TRBJ2-5; 9 nucleotides agree with TRBD1. CDR1 is SNHLY and CDR2 is FYNNEI in the germline V gene. The CDR3 has 12 amino acids. The V and J ends lost 8 bases and 2 bases, in that order; junction bases with no gene match: 0. CDR3 nucleotides: TGTGCCAGCGACAGGGGGCAAGAGACCCAGTACTTC. Protein: CASDRGQETQYF.

This chain links TRBV5-1 with TRBJ1-1; 9 positions match TRBD1. Germline-derived CDR1 and CDR2 are SGHRS and YFSETQ. This CDR3 spans 15 amino acids. V was pared by 0 bases and J by 8 bases, with 8 bases of the junction left unmatched. The CDR3 is CASSLAEIGTGEAFF. CDR3 nucleotide sequence: TGCGCCAGCAGCTTGGCCGAAATAGGGACAGGGGAAGCTTTCTTT.

The genes are TRBV19 and TRBJ2-2, with D possibly matching TRBD2 (5 bases). The CDR3 is made up of 14 amino acids. Deletions cut 7 bases from V and 6 bases from J, with 15 bases between. CDR1 LNHDA and CDR2 SQIVND come from the germline V gene (reference sequence). The CDR3 here is CASMKRSRPGELFF. DNA for the CDR3: TGTGCCAGTATGAAGCGGAGCCGCCCCGGGGAGCTGTTTTTT.

This chain uses TRBV13 with TRBJ2-7; D might be TRBD1 (6 bases). The CDR3 loop spans 14 amino acids. CDR1 PRHDT and CDR2 FYEKMQ come from the germline V gene (reference sequence). Trimming removed 0 bases at V and 3 bases at J, with 9 bases between. Written as DNA, the CDR3 is TGTGCCAGCAGCTTAGGAGGGGGTTTCTACGAGCAGTACTTC. It codes for CASSLGGGFYEQYF.

Details on this clone: The identical CDR3 is also encoded by other nucleotide sequences in the sample. V is TRBV30 and J is TRBJ1-5; D gene ambiguous. The CDR3 runs to 13 residues. Trimming cost V 0 bases and J 4 bases, with 7 bases left between them. CDR1 and CDR2 (germline): GTSNPN, SVGIG (reference sequence). The CDR3 nucleotides are TGTGCCTGGAGTGTTAGCGGGAATCAGCCCCAGCATTTT. Protein sequence: CAWSVSGNQPQHF.

The chain recombines TRBV4-1 with TRBJ2-7, with 11 bases lining up with TRBD2. The CDR3 runs 15 residues. CDR1 MGHRA and CDR2 YSYEKL come from the germline V gene. With V trimmed by 4 bases and J by 4 bases, 6 bases remained unmatched. The CDR3 sequence: CASSLGTSGGYEQYF. The CDR3 DNA is TGCGCCAGCAGCCTTGGGACTAGCGGCGGATACGAGCAGTACTTC.

V is TRBV9 and J is TRBJ2-5; 12 bases line up with TRBD2. Germline assignment: CDR1 SGDLS and CDR2 YYNGEE. The CDR3 loop spans 15 amino acids. V shed 2 bases, J shed 5 bases, and the junction held 4 bases outside the gene matches. CDR3 coding DNA: TGTGCCAGCAGCGTCGGACTAGCGGGAACGGAGACCCAGTACTTC. It codes for CASSVGLAGTETQYF.

The chain is built from TRBV7-9 and TRBJ2-2, with TRBD1 matching 8 bases. Germline CDR1 is SEHNR and CDR2 is FQNEAQ (reference sequence). V lost 5 bases and J lost 7; bases outside the gene matches: 6. The CDR3 consists of 14 residues. The CDR3 DNA is TGTGCCAGCAGCCGAGGACAGGGCAACGGGGAGCTGTTTTTT. It translates to CASSRGQGNGELFF.

This sequence joins TRBV7-8 and TRBJ2-7, with TRBD1 as a possible D gene (7 bases). The CDR3 is made up of 14 amino acids. V was shortened by 7 bases and J by 4 bases, with 17 bases between the two germline ends. Germline V gives CDR1 SGHVS, CDR2 FQNEAQ. CDR3 bases: TGTGCCAGCAACCAGGGAGGACAGGCGTACGAGCAGTACTTC. As protein: CASNQGGQAYEQYF. The variable domain in full, with the rest retrieved from reference TRBV7-8 and TRBJ2-7, is GAGVSQSPRYKVAKRGQDVALRCDPISGHVSLFWYQQALGQGPEFLTYFQNEAQLDKSGLPSDRFFAERPEGSVSTLKIQRTQQEDSAVYLCASNQGGQAYEQYFGPGTRLTVT.

The rearrangement links TRBV30 to TRBJ1-5; D is possibly TRBD1 (5 bases). This CDR3 has 13 amino acids. The V end was cut by 0 bases, the J end by 5 bases, with 8 bases between. The V gene's germline CDR1 is GTSNPN and CDR2 SVGIG (reference sequence). Written as DNA, the CDR3 is TGTGCCTGGAGTGTACGGGGGGATCAGCCCCAGCATTTT. It specifies CAWSVRGDQPQHF. The variable domain in full, with the rest retrieved from reference TRBV30 and TRBJ1-5, is SQTIHQWPATLVQPVGSPLSLECTVEGTSNPNLYWYRQAAGRGLQLLFYSVGIGQISSEVPQNLSASRPQDRQFILSSKKLLLSDSGFYLCAWSVRGDQPQHFGDGTRLSIL.

V usage is TRBV27 and J usage is TRBJ1-1, with D tentatively TRBD1 (5 bases). The ends were cut back, 1 base at V and 0 bases at J, with 6 bases in the middle. The germline V gene has CDR1 MNHEY and CDR2 SMNVEV (reference sequence). The CDR3 length is 14 residues. The CDR3 reads CASSLWGMNTEAFF. The CDR3 coding sequence is TGTGCCAGCAGTTTATGGGGCATGAACACTGAAGCTTTCTTT.

The J gene is TRBJ2-7, the V gene TRBV5-6; TRBD2 agrees at 8 bases. After removal of 1 base from V and 0 bases from J, the junction contained 6 bases not matched to a gene. There are 16 residues in the CDR3. Germline CDR1 reads SGHDT; CDR2 reads YYEEEE. As DNA, the CDR3 is TGTGCCAGCAGCTTGCCTCTAGCGGGTCTCTCCTACGAGCAGTACTTC. Translating gives CASSLPLAGLSYEQYF.

This clone was observed a single time. This rearrangement joins TRBV25-1 to TRBJ2-7; the D gene is possibly TRBD1 (6 bases). Germline assignment: CDR1 MGHDK and CDR2 SYGVNS. The CDR3 runs to 15 residues. V was shortened by 2 bases and J by 4 bases, with 15 bases between the two germline ends. The CDR3 bases are TGTGCCAGCAGTGAACCCGGGACATCGGTTTACGAGCAGTACTTC. Protein product: CASSEPGTSVYEQYF.

CDR3 amino acids: CASSATELVSEQYF. The CDR3 DNA sequence: TGTGCCAGCAGCGCAACCGAACTAGTATCCGAGCAGTACTTC. The chain employs TRBV9 and TRBJ2-7, with a possible D match to TRBD2 (5 bases). V was shortened by 3 bases and J by 6 bases, with 16 bases between the two germline ends. Germline-derived CDR1 and CDR2 are SGDLS and YYNGEE. This CDR3 spans 14 amino acids.

The chain combines TRBV21-1 with TRBJ2-7; no check of the table's D call, TRBD1, against the DNA was made. TRBV21-1 is a pseudogene. The CDR3 runs to 12 residues. The CDR3 region is CASSKRGYEQYF. The DNA of the CDR3 is TGTGCCAGCAGCAAAAGGGGGTACGAGCAGTACTTC.

V usage is TRBV5-1 and J usage is TRBJ2-7, with TRBD2 matching 9 bases. The CDR3 has 16 residues. The junction had 14 bases not matched to a gene; V was cut back by 4 bases and J by 6 bases. CDR1 SGHRS and CDR2 YFSETQ come from the germline V gene. CDR3 region: CASSGTGRGGPSEQYF. The CDR3 DNA follows: TGCGCCAGCAGCGGGACGGGGCGGGGGGGCCCATCCGAGCAGTACTTC.

The chain joins TRBV7-8 to TRBJ2-7, with 8 bases fitting TRBD2. This CDR3 region has 14 residues. Per germline, CDR1 SGHVS and CDR2 FQNEAQ. V lost 3 bases and J lost 4; bases outside the gene matches: 5. The CDR3 protein is CASSFDGGVYEQYF. The CDR3, as DNA: TGTGCCAGCAGCTTTGACGGGGGGGTTTACGAGCAGTACTTC.

The chain recombines TRBV25-1 with TRBJ2-1; D may be TRBD1 (6 bases). Germline V gene data show CDR1 as MGHDK and CDR2 as SYGVNS. This CDR3 has 15 amino acids. V was shortened by 6 bases and J by 0 bases, with 12 bases between the two germline ends. The DNA for the CDR3 is TGTGCCAGCAGCGAAACAGGGTCCTCCTACAATGAGCAGTTCTTC. It translates to CASSETGSSYNEQFF.

This chain links TRBV7-9 with TRBJ1-2; 7 bases are shared with TRBD1. CDR3 size: 13 residues. CDR1 is SEHNR, CDR2 FQNEAQ, per germline (reference sequence). V was clipped by 5 bases and J by 2 bases; unmatched bases: 2. This CDR3 reads CASSLGQNYGYTF. The DNA of the CDR3 is TGTGCCAGCAGCCTGGGACAGAACTATGGCTACACCTTC.

V and J are TRBV13 and TRBJ2-1, with TRBD1 identical over 8 bases. V lost 2 bases, J lost 7 bases, and 7 bases stayed unmatched. The CDR3 has 15 amino acids. Per germline, CDR1 PRHDT and CDR2 FYEKMQ (reference sequence). This CDR3 is CASSLSGGSANEQFF. The CDR3 DNA reads TGTGCCAGCAGCTTATCAGGGGGCAGTGCGAATGAGCAGTTCTTC.

V gene TRBV10-3 combines with J gene TRBJ1-4; TRBD1 is a possible D gene (5 bases). Germline CDR1 ENHRY, CDR2 SYGVKD. CDR3 length: 14 residues. V was cut by 8 bases and J by 5 bases, with 15 bases left in between. The CDR3 protein is CAIAPDRTNEKLFF. The CDR3 nucleotides read TGTGCCATCGCCCCCGACAGAACGAATGAAAAACTGTTTTTT.

The chain recombines TRBV19 with TRBJ1-5; a weak D match, TRBD1 (5 bases). V gave up 2 bases and J gave up 3 bases, with 8 bases separating them. CDR3 length equals 14 residues. Per germline, CDR1 LNHDA and CDR2 SQIVND (reference sequence). CDR3 DNA sequence: TGTGCCAGTAGTATATTAGGGGACAATCAGCCCCAGCATTTT. Encoded protein: CASSILGDNQPQHF.

The DNA for the CDR3 is TGTGCCAGCAGCTTCAATACCGGGGAGCTGTTTTTT. The encoded protein is CASSFNTGELFF. The chain links TRBV7-8 to TRBJ2-2; no firm D call. The germline gives CDR1 SGHVS, CDR2 FQNEAQ. This CDR3 is 12 amino acids long. Trimming shortened V by 3 bases and J by 5 bases, and 4 bases separated the two germline ends.